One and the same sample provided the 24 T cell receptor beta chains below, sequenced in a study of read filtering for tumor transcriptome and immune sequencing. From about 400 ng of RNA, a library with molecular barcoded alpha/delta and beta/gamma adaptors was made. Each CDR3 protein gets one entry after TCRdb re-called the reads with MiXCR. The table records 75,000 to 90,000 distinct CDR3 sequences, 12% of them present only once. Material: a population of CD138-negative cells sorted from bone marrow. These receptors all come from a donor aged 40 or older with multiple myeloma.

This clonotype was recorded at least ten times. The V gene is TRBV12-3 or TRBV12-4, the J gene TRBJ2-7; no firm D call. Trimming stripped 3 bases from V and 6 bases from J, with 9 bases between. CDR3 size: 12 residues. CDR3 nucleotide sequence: TGTGCCAGCAGTTTCTTGGGTGGCGAGCAGTACTTC. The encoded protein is CASSFLGGEQYF.

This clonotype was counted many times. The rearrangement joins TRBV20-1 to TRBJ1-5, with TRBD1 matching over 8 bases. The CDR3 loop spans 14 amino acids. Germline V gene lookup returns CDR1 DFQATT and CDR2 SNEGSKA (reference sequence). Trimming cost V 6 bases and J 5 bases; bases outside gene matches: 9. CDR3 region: CSAPGQGRDQPQHF. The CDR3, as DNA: TGCAGTGCCCCAGGACAGGGTAGGGATCAGCCCCAGCATTTT.

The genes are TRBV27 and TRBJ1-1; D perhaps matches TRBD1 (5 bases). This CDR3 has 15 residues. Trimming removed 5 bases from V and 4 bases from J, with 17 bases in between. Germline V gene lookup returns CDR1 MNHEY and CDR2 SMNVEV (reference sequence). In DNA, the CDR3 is TGTGCCAGCAGTGGGCGAGGGGCGGGGGGCACTGAAGCTTTCTTT. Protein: CASSGRGAGGTEAFF.

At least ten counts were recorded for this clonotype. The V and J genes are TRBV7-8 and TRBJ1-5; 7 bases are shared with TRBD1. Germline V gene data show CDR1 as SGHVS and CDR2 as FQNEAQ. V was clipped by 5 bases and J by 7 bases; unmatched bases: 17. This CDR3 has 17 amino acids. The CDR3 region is CASSLSRPTGQRQPQHF. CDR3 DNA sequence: TGTGCCAGCAGCCTCAGCCGCCCGACAGGGCAAAGACAGCCCCAGCATTTT.

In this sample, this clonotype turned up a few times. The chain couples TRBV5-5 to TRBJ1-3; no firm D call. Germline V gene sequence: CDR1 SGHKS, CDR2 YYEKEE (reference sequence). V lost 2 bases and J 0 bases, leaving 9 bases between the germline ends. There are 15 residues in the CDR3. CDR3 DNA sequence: TGTGCCAGCAGCTTCTCACAGTACTCTGGAAACACCATATATTTT. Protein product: CASSFSQYSGNTIYF.

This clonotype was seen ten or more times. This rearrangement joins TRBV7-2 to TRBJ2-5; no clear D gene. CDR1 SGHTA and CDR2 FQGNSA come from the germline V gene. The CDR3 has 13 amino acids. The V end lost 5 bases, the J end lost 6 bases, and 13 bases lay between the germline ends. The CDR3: CASSPAPTQTQYF. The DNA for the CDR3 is TGTGCCAGCAGCCCCGCCCCAACCCAGACCCAGTACTTC.

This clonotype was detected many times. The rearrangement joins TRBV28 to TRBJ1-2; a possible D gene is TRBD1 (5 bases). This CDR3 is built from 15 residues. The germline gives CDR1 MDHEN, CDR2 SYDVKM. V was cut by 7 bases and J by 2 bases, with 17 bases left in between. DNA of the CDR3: TGTGCCAGCACCAGCTTTGAGGGGCCAAACTATGGCTACACCTTC. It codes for CASTSFEGPNYGYTF.

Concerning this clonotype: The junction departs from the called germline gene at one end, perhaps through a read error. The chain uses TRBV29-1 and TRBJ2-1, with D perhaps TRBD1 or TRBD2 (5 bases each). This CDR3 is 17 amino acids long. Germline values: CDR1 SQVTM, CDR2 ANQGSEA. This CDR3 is CSVEGDLGRPVEDEQFF. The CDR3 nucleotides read TGCAGCGTTGAAGGGGATTTGGGACGGCCGGTTGAGGATGAGCAATTCTTC.

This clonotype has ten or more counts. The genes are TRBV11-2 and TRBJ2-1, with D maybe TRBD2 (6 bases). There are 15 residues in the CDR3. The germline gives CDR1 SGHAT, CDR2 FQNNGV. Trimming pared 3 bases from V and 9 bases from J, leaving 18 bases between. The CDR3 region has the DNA TGTGCCAGCAGCTTCGGGCTGGGGGGTCACTTTGAGCAGTTCTTC. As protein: CASSFGLGGHFEQFF.

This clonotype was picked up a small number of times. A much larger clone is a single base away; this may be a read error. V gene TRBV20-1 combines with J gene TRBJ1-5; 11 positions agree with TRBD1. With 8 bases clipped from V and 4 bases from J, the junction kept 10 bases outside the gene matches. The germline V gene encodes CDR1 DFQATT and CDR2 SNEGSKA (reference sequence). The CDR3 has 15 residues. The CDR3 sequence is CSTPEGQGVNQPQHF. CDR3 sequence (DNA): TGCAGTACTCCAGAGGGACAGGGGGTGAATCAGCCCCAGCATTTT.

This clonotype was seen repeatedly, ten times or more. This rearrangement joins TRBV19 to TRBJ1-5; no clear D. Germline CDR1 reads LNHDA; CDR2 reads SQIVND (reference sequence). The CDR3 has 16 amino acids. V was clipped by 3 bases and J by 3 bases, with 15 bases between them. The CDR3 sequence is CASSILHSRTNQPQHF. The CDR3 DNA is TGTGCCAGTAGTATTCTTCACAGTAGAACCAATCAGCCCCAGCATTTT.

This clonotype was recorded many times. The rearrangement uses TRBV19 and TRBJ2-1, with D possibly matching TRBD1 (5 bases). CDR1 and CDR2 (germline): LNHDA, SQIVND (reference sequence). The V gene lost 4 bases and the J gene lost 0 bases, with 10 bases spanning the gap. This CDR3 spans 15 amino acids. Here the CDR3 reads CASSKGPISYNEQFF. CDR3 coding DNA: TGTGCCAGTAGTAAGGGGCCGATCTCCTACAATGAGCAGTTCTTC.

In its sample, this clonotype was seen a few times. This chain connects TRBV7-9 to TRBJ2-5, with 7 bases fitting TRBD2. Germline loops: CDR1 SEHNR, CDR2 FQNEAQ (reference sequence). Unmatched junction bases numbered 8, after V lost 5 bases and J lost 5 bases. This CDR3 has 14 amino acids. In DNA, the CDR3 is TGTGCCAGCAGCCGACGGGCGGGAGTGGAGACCCAGTACTTC. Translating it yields CASSRRAGVETQYF.

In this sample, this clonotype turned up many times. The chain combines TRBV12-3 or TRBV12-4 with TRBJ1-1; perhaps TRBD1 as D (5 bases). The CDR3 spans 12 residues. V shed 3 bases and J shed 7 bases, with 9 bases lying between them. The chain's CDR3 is CASSFYGGEAFF. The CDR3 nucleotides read TGTGCCAGCAGTTTTTACGGGGGTGAAGCTTTCTTT.

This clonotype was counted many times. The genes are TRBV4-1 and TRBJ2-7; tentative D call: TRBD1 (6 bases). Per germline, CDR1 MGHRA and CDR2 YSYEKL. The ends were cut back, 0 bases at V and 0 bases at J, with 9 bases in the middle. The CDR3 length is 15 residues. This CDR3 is CASSQEGAASYEQYF. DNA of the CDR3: TGCGCCAGCAGCCAAGAGGGGGCAGCCTCCTACGAGCAGTACTTC.

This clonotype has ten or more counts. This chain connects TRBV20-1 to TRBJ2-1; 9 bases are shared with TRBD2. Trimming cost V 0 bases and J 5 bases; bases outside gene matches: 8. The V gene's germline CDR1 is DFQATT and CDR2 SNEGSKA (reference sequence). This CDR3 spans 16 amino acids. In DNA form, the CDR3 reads TGCAGTGCTAGAGATCCCGCTAGCGGGGCCAACAATGAGCAGTTCTTC. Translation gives CSARDPASGANNEQFF.

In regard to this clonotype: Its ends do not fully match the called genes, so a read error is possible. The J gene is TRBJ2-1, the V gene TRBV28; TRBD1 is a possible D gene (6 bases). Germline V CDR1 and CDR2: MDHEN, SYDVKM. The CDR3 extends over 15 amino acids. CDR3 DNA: TGTGCCAGCCACTCGTGGGCAGGGGTTTACAATGAGCGGTTCTTC. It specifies CASHSWAGVYNERFF.

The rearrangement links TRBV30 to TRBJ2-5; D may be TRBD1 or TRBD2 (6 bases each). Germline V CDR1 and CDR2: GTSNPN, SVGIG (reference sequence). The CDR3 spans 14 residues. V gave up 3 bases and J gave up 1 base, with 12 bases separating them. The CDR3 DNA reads TGTGCCTGGAGGAGGAGGGACACCCAAGAGACCCAGTACTTC. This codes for CAWRRRDTQETQYF.

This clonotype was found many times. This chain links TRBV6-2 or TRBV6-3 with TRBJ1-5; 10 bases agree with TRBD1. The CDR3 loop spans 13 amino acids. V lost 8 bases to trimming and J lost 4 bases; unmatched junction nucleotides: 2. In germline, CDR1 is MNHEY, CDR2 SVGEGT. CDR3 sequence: CASGTGDNQPQHF. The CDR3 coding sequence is TGTGCCAGCGGGACAGGGGATAATCAGCCCCAGCATTTT.

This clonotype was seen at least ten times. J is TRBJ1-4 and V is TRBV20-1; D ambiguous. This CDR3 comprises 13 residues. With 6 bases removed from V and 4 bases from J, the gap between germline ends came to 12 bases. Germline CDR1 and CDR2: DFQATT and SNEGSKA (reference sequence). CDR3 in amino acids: CSAPEAVNEKLFF. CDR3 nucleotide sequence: TGCAGTGCCCCGGAAGCCGTTAATGAAAAACTGTTTTTT.

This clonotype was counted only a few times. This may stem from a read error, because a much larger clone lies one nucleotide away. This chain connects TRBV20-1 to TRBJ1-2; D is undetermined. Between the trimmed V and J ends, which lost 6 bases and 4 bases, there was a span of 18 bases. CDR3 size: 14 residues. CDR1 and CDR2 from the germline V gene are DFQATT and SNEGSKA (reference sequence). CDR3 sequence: CSAVGGVSSYGYTF. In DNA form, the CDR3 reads TGCAGTGCCGTAGGCGGAGTGAGCTCCTATGGCTACACCTTC.

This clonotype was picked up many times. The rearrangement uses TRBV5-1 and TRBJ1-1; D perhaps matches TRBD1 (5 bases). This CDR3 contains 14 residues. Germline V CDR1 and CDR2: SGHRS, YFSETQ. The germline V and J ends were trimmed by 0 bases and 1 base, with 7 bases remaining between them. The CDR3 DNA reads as TGCGCCAGCAGCTTGGGGGACGCGAACACTGAAGCTTTCTTT. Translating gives CASSLGDANTEAFF.

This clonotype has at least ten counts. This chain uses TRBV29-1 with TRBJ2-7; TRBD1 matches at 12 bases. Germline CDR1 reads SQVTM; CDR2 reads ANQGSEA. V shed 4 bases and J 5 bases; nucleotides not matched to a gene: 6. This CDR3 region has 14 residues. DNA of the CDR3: TGCAGCGTTGTCGCCGGGACAGGGGGCGACGAGCAGTACTTC. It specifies CSVVAGTGGDEQYF.

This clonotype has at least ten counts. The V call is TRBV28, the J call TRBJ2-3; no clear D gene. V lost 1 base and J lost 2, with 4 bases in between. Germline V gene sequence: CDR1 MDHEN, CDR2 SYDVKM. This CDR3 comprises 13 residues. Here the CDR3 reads CASSLYSTDTQYF. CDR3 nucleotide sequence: TGTGCCAGCAGTTTATACTCCACAGATACGCAGTATTTT.